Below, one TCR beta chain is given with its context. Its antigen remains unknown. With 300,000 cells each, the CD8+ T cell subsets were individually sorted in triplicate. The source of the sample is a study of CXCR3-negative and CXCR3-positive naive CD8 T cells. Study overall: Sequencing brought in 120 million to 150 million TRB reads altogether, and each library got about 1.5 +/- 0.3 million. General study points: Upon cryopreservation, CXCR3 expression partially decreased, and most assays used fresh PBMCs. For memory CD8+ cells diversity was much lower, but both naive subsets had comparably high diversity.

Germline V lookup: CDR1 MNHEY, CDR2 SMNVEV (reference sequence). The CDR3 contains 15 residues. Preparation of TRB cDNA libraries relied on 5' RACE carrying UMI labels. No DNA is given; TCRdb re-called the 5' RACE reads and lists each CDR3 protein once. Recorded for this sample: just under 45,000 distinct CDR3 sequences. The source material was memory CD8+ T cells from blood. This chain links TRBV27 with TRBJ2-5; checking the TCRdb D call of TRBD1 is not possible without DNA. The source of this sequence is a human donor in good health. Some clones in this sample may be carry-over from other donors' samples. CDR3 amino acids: CASSLWGRGQETQYF.